The entry below gives a single T cell receptor (beta chain) sequence along with its context. In the original processing: Nucleated cell counts were estimated from reference gene primer amplification. TCRdb keeps only in-frame clones here, not all; method: immunoSEQ multiplex PCR. V, J and clone size are those of that table, while D and trimming were read from the DNA. Counted here are approximately 290,000 clones, about nine tenths occurring once; the ten biggest clones make up about 2%. The data were taken from a study of blood T cell repertoires in COVID-19. Across the study: The origin of the acute and convalescent COVID-19 samples was the United States, Italy and Spain. T cells, B-cell-depleted T cells, or PBMCs provided the cDNA or gDNA that served as material.

Trimming took 4 bases from V and 5 from J, leaving 10 bases between them. CDR1 is SGHDT, CDR2 YYEEEE, per germline. CDR3 length equals 12 residues. The TCR was taken from a young man with active or convalescent COVID-19. The genes are TRBV5-6 and TRBJ2-7; unclear D gene. The sample taken for sequencing was peripheral blood. For the CDR3, the DNA is TGTGCCAGCAGCCTAACAGAGAACGAGCAGTACTTC. Its protein product is CASSLTENEQYF. Variable domain in full (rest from reference TRBV5-6 and TRBJ2-7): DAGVTQSPTHLIKTRGQQVTLRCSPKSGHDTVSWYQQALGQGPQFIFQYYEEEERQRGNFPDRFSGHQFPNYSSELNVNALLLGDSALYLCASSLTENEQYFGPGTRLTVT.